The 6 T cell receptor beta chains in this list originate from one sample, sequenced in a study of PD-1 blockade in classical Hodgkin lymphoma. Time point specified: newly diagnosed, previously untreated cHL patient sample. Assay: immunoSEQ multiplex PCR; the TCRdb copy retains only in-frame clones and omits some. The top ten clones hold 3% to 4% of a sample with some 28,000 clones, 91% of them seen once. Sequenced material: peripheral blood mononuclear cells (PBMCs). The origin of the receptors is a human donor with classical Hodgkin lymphoma.

The chain recombines TRBV5-6 with TRBJ2-1; 11 bases are shared with TRBD1. The CDR3 length is 13 residues. The germline gives CDR1 SGHDT, CDR2 YYEEEE. Trimming at V came to 0 bases and at J to 15 bases, leaving 5 bases not matched to a gene. The CDR3 nucleotides read TGTGCCAGCAGCTTGGATCGGACAGGGGGCTTGTTCTTC. Translation gives CASSLDRTGGLFF. Variable domain in full (rest from reference TRBV5-6 and TRBJ2-1): DAGVTQSPTHLIKTRGQQVTLRCSPKSGHDTVSWYQQALGQGPQFIFQYYEEEERQRGNFPDRFSGHQFPNYSSELNVNALLLGDSALYLCASSLDRTGGLFFGPGTRLTVL.

The rearrangement links TRBV7-2 to TRBJ1-2; TRBD1 agrees at 7 bases. The germline CDR1 and CDR2 sequences are SGHTA and FQGNSA. Trimming took 1 base from V and 4 from J; bases not matched to a gene: 3. This CDR3 region has 14 residues. This CDR3 is CASSLEPGGYGYTF. CDR3 DNA: TGTGCCAGCAGCTTAGAACCAGGGGGCTATGGCTACACCTTC.

V usage is TRBV5-5 and J usage is TRBJ1-5; D call uncertain. The CDR3 loop spans 15 amino acids. Per the germline V gene, CDR1 is SGHKS and CDR2 is YYEKEE (reference sequence). V lost 0 bases and J lost 1, with 8 bases in between. CDR3 sequence: CASSLEGYSNQPQHF. CDR3 nucleotides: TGTGCCAGCAGCTTGGAAGGGTACAGCAATCAGCCCCAGCATTTT.

V usage is TRBV4-1 and J usage is TRBJ2-7, with 9 bases identical to TRBD1. The germline V gene has CDR1 MGHRA and CDR2 YSYEKL. V trimming: 1 base; J trimming: 2 bases; junction bases outside the gene matches: 6. The length of the CDR3 is 16 residues. The CDR3 bases are TGCGCCAGCAGCCAAGGCTCGGGACAGGGAACCTACGAGCAGTACTTC. This encodes CASSQGSGQGTYEQYF.

V usage is TRBV28 and J usage is TRBJ1-6; the D gene is possibly TRBD1 (6 bases). Germline V gives CDR1 MDHEN, CDR2 SYDVKM. The CDR3 covers 14 residues. V was cut by 7 bases and J by 14 bases, with 21 bases left in between. The CDR3 region has the DNA TGTGCCAGCACACGGACAGCCGGGGCCTGGGCCCTCCACTTT. As protein: CASTRTAGAWALHF.

This chain links TRBV15 with TRBJ1-4; tentative D call: TRBD1 (5 bases). Trimming removed 2 bases at V and 6 bases at J, with 16 bases between. The CDR3 runs 16 residues. The germline V gene encodes CDR1 LNHNV and CDR2 YYDKDF (reference sequence). The CDR3 protein is CATSRNAPGLDEKLFF. CDR3 nucleotides: TGTGCCACCAGCAGAAACGCCCCGGGGCTAGATGAAAAACTGTTTTTT.